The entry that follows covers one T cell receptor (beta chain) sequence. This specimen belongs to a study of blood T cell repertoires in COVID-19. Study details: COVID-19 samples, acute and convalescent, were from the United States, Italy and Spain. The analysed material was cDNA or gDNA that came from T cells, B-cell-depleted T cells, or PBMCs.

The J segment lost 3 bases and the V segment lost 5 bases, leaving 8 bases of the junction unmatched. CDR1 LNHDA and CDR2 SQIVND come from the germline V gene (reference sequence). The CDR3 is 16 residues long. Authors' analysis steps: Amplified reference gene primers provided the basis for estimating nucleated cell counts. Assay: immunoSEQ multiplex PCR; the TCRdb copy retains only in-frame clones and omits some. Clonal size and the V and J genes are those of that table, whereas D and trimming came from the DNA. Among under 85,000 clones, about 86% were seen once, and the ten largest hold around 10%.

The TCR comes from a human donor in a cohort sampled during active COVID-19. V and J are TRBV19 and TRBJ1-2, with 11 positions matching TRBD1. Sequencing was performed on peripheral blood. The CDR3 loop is CASSYTGTGGHYGYTF. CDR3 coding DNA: TGTGCCAGTAGTTACACCGGGACAGGGGGGCACTATGGCTACACCTTC.